A selection of T cell receptor beta chains follows, all from one sample in a study of CD8+ T cells in alopecia areata. Repertoires were generated with immunoSEQ multiplex PCR, while TCRdb's copy carries only in-frame clones and drops some. The sample records some 180,000 clones, 51% being singletons. This sample comprised CD8+ T cells sorted from blood, obtained at week 52, from a patient treated with tofacitinib. The receptors derive from a human donor with alopecia areata. The conserved cysteine and the conserved F or W are not part of the CDR3 here.

v_call	j_call	cdr3_aa
TRBV4-3	TRBJ1-5	ASSQEQMQPQH
TRBV7-2	TRBJ2-7	ASSHEHGGVYEQY
TRBV5-6	TRBJ2-1	ASSFGTASF
TRBV9	TRBJ1-1	ASSTSDRLNTEAF
TRBV11-2	TRBJ1-5	ASSASGDQPQH
TRBV4-2	TRBJ2-5	ASSRQVRQETQY
TRBV29-1	TRBJ2-1	SVVPPDNEQF
TRBV5-6	TRBJ2-3	ASSLGDSWDTQY
TRBV2	TRBJ1-5	ASSLQGGNQPQH
TRBV7-9	TRBJ1-4	ASSPVTGSNEKLF
TRBV4-1	TRBJ2-2	ASSTGLAGELF
TRBV4-1	TRBJ2-1	ASSQDKLATLGNEQF
TRBV7-9	TRBJ2-5	ASSLAGTAYQETQY
TRBV19	TRBJ1-1	AVEGVRAEAF
TRBV19	TRBJ2-7	ASTLRGAGRGEQY
TRBV2	TRBJ1-5	ASRTGGPNQPQH
TRBV6-5	TRBJ2-5	AIRQGLNGETQY
TRBV27	TRBJ1-2	ASRNTGRAYGYT
TRBV7-9	TRBJ2-6	ASRRPGSLISGANVLT
TRBV29-1	TRBJ2-2	SFRSGHTGELF
TRBV4-3	TRBJ2-3	ASSQGWSDTQY
TRBV12-5	TRBJ2-7	AGKGQTYEQY